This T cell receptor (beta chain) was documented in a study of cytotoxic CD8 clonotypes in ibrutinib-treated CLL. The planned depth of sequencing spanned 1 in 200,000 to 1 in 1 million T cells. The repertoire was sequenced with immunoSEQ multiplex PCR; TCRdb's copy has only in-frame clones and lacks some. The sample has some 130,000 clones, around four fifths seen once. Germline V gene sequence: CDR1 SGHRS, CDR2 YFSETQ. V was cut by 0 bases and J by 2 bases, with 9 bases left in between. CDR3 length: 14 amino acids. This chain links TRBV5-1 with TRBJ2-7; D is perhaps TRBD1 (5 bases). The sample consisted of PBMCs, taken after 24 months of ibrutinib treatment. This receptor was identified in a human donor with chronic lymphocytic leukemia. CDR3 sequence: CASSLEGVPYEQYF. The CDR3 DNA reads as TGCGCCAGCAGCTTGGAAGGGGTTCCCTACGAGCAGTACTTC.